This T cell receptor (beta chain) emerged from a study of Graves' ophthalmopathy and Graves' hyperthyroidism. Study-level results: The authors also found most expanded thyroid clonotypes above 0.001 frequency in blood.

The CDR3 is made up of 13 amino acids. CDR1 and CDR2 (germline): SNHLY, FYNNEI. Trimming removed 8 bases from V and 4 bases from J, with 11 bases in between. The study amplified TCR beta CDR3 regions using RNA transcripts. HTBI primers primed a first-round RT-PCR, and a second-round multiplex PCR followed. From the multiplex PCR reads, TCRdb called clonotypes with MiXCR, one entry per CDR3 protein. The sample consists of almost 750,000 distinct CDR3 sequences, around 40% of them appearing once. This clonotype has only a few counts. Its cognate antigen is unknown. A duration under 3 months, NOSPECS ≥4, CAS ≥3 and moderate-to-severe activity characterized the donors with ophthalmopathy.

Specimen: peripheral blood. The chain uses TRBV2 and TRBJ2-2; D call uncertain. The TCR originated in an adult man with Graves' ophthalmopathy. In nucleotides, the CDR3 is TGTGCCAGCGAGAGAGTCAGCACCGGGGAGCTGTTTTTT. Amino acids: CASERVSTGELFF.